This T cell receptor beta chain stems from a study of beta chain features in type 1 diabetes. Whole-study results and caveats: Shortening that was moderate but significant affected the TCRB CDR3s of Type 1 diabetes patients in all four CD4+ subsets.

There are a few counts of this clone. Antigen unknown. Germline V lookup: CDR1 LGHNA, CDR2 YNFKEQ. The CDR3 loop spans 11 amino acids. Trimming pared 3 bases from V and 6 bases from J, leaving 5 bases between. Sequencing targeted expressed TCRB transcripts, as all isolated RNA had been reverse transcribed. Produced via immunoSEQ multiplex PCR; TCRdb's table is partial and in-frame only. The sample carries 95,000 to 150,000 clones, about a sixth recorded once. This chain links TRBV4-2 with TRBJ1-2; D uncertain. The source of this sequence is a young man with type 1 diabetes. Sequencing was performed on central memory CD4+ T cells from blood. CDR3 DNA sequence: TGTGCCAGCAGCCACCCTAATGGCTACACCTTC. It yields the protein CASSHPNGYTF.